This T cell receptor beta chain was retrieved from a study of identical twins. Broader study findings: The presence of invariant MAIT and iNKT cells could partly confound analyses of zero-insertion sequences.

Germline loops: CDR1 DFQATT, CDR2 SNEGSKA (reference sequence). CDR3 length: 13 amino acids. This clonotype has more than one count but fewer than ten. Its antigen is currently unknown. TCRdb passed the 5' RACE reads through MiXCR, listing each CDR3 protein once. Altogether fewer than 900,000 distinct CDR3 sequences are present, 21% being singletons, with the ten largest covering 4% to 5.5%. These same data were also listed under a study on T cells expressing NK-cell markers. That work states: Sorting was limited to alpha-beta TCR-expressing T cells with an anti-gamma-delta TCR antibody in several experiments. Four donors likewise had their CD3+CD56-NKG2C+ fraction led by these clonotypes.

Source material: PBMCs. This chain links TRBV20-1 with TRBJ2-7; 7 bases match TRBD2. The receptor comes from a young woman in good health. CDR3 loop: CRVAGAATYEQYF. CDR3 coding DNA: TGCAGGGTGGCGGGAGCGGCAACCTACGAGCAGTACTTC.